These T cell receptor beta chains were read from a single sample in a study of blood T cells in healthy people across ages. Each CDR3 protein gets one entry after TCRdb re-called the 5' RACE reads with MiXCR. The table lists approximately 770,000 distinct CDR3 sequences, 58% of them singletons. Sequencing used blood. The source is a man aged 30 to 45 in good health. CDR3s include the opening cysteine and the closing phenylalanine or tryptophan. A D gene is named only where the DNA matches it firmly. Where a row states a size, it is once, few, many or the class of an expanded clone; other rows omit it.

CDR3 protein: CSASPPDQPQHF
CDR3 DNA: TGCAGTGCTAGCCCCCCGGATCAGCCCCAGCATTTT
J gene: TRBJ1-5
CDR3 length: 12
clone size: .
V gene: TRBV20-1
D gene: .

CDR3 protein: CASSLVGTDFYGYTF
CDR3 DNA: TGTGCCAGCAGCTTAGTCGGGACAGATTTCTATGGCTACACCTTC
J gene: TRBJ1-2
CDR3 length: 15
clone size: .
V gene: TRBV7-2
D gene: TRBD1

CDR3 protein: CSVDVGLLRSDEQFF
CDR3 DNA: TGCAGCGTTGATGTGGGCCTTCTCCGCAGCGATGAGCAGTTCTTC
J gene: TRBJ2-1
CDR3 length: 15
clone size: .
V gene: TRBV29-1
D gene: .

CDR3 protein: CASSYGRGGETQYF
CDR3 DNA: TGTGCCAGCAGCTATGGGAGGGGAGGAGAGACCCAGTACTTC
J gene: TRBJ2-5
CDR3 length: 14
clone size: few
V gene: TRBV7-2
D gene: TRBD2

CDR3 protein: CASSYSSGQLHNEQFF
CDR3 DNA: TGTGCCAGCAGTTACTCGAGTGGGCAACTCCACAATGAGCAGTTCTTC
J gene: TRBJ2-1
CDR3 length: 16
clone size: few
V gene: TRBV6-5
D gene: .

CDR3 protein: CASRITETEAFF
CDR3 DNA: TGTGCCAGCAGGATAACAGAGACTGAAGCTTTCTTT
J gene: TRBJ1-1
CDR3 length: 12
clone size: .
V gene: TRBV27
D gene: .

CDR3 protein: CASSPPRTSIFEQFF
CDR3 DNA: TGTGCCAGCTCACCTCCTCGTACTAGTATCTTTGAGCAGTTCTTC
J gene: TRBJ2-1
CDR3 length: 15
clone size: .
V gene: TRBV18
D gene: .

CDR3 protein: CASMDAYTDTQYF
CDR3 DNA: TGTGCCAGCATGGACGCATACACAGATACGCAGTATTTT
J gene: TRBJ2-3
CDR3 length: 13
clone size: .
V gene: TRBV27
D gene: .

CDR3 protein: CASSLTTSGRTDTQYF
CDR3 DNA: TGCGCCAGCAGCCTCACGACTAGCGGGAGAACAGATACGCAGTATTTT
J gene: TRBJ2-3
CDR3 length: 16
clone size: few
V gene: TRBV5-1
D gene: TRBD2

CDR3 protein: CASSFTTSGSTDTQYF
CDR3 DNA: TGTGCCAGCAGTTTTACGACTAGCGGGAGCACAGATACGCAGTATTTT
J gene: TRBJ2-3
CDR3 length: 16
clone size: once
V gene: TRBV12-3/TRBV12-4
D gene: TRBD2

CDR3 protein: CASSGTQGSKNIQYF
CDR3 DNA: TGTGCCAGCAGTGGTACACAGGGATCCAAAAACATTCAGTACTTC
J gene: TRBJ2-4
CDR3 length: 15
clone size: .
V gene: TRBV6-1
D gene: .

CDR3 protein: CASSLPARAWSYEQYF
CDR3 DNA: TGTGCCAGCAGTTTGCCCGCGAGGGCTTGGTCCTACGAGCAGTACTTC
J gene: TRBJ2-7
CDR3 length: 16
clone size: .
V gene: TRBV28
D gene: .

CDR3 protein: CASKRTGYYNEQFF
CDR3 DNA: TGTGCCAGCAAACGGACTGGCTATTACAATGAGCAGTTCTTC
J gene: TRBJ2-1
CDR3 length: 14
clone size: .
V gene: TRBV6-5
D gene: .

CDR3 protein: CASSLGQIYNEQFF
CDR3 DNA: TGCGCCAGCAGCTTAGGACAGATTTACAATGAGCAGTTCTTC
J gene: TRBJ2-1
CDR3 length: 14
clone size: .
V gene: TRBV5-1
D gene: .

CDR3 protein: CSVVPQGGGEQYF
CDR3 DNA: TGCAGCGTTGTCCCCCAAGGAGGAGGCGAGCAGTACTTC
J gene: TRBJ2-7
CDR3 length: 13
clone size: few
V gene: TRBV29-1
D gene: .

CDR3 protein: CASKGRDYGYTF
CDR3 DNA: TGTGCCAGCAAGGGACGGGACTACGGCTACACCTTC
J gene: TRBJ1-2
CDR3 length: 12
clone size: .
V gene: TRBV6-2/TRBV6-3
D gene: .

CDR3 protein: CSVVETGGAVQYF
CDR3 DNA: TGCAGCGTTGTCGAGACAGGGGGGGCAGTGCAGTACTTC
J gene: TRBJ2-5
CDR3 length: 13
clone size: few
V gene: TRBV29-1
D gene: TRBD1

CDR3 protein: CASSFDLLSGASYEQYF
CDR3 DNA: TGTGCCAGCAGTTTCGACCTCCTATCGGGGGCCTCCTACGAGCAGTACTTC
J gene: TRBJ2-7
CDR3 length: 17
clone size: .
V gene: TRBV12-3/TRBV12-4
D gene: .

CDR3 protein: CASSYGLAQFF
CDR3 DNA: TGTGCCAGCAGCTACGGACTAGCGCAGTTCTTC
J gene: TRBJ2-1
CDR3 length: 11
clone size: .
V gene: TRBV4-2
D gene: TRBD2

CDR3 protein: CATSPPWGQGFYGYTF
CDR3 DNA: TGTGCCACCAGCCCACCCTGGGGACAGGGTTTCTATGGCTACACCTTC
J gene: TRBJ1-2
CDR3 length: 16
clone size: .
V gene: TRBV15
D gene: TRBD1

CDR3 protein: CASSLDLAGQYF
CDR3 DNA: TGTGCCAGCAGCTTAGATCTAGCTGGGCAGTACTTC
J gene: TRBJ2-7
CDR3 length: 12
clone size: .
V gene: TRBV7-9
D gene: .

CDR3 protein: CSAGGDAEYGYTF
CDR3 DNA: TGCAGTGCTGGAGGGGACGCAGAGTATGGCTACACCTTC
J gene: TRBJ1-2
CDR3 length: 13
clone size: few
V gene: TRBV20-1
D gene: .

CDR3 protein: CSAVRAGGYEQYF
CDR3 DNA: TGCAGTGCTGTGAGAGCAGGGGGTTACGAGCAGTACTTC
J gene: TRBJ2-7
CDR3 length: 13
clone size: .
V gene: TRBV20-1
D gene: TRBD1

CDR3 protein: CASSLVRVRNEQFF
CDR3 DNA: TGTGCCAGCAGCTTAGTTAGGGTAAGGAATGAGCAGTTCTTC
J gene: TRBJ2-1
CDR3 length: 14
clone size: .
V gene: TRBV11-2
D gene: .